This T cell receptor beta chain was found in a study of blood T cell repertoires in COVID-19. For the study at large: There were acute and convalescent COVID-19 samples, and they came from the United States, Italy and Spain. PBMCs, B-cell-depleted T cells, or T cells were the source of the cDNA or gDNA that made up the material.

Study processing details: Estimated nucleated cell counts came from reference gene primer amplification. Method: immunoSEQ multiplex PCR; TCRdb's copy keeps in-frame clones and lacks some. V and J calls and clone size are those listed in that table; D and trimming were worked out from the DNA. Among 100,000 to 150,000 clones, approximately 86% were seen once, and the ten largest hold 7.7%. Germline CDR1 and CDR2: SGHRS and YFSETQ. The CDR3 covers 15 residues. With 4 bases clipped from V and 2 bases from J, the junction kept 4 bases outside the gene matches. This receptor was identified in a human donor in a cohort sampled during active COVID-19. The sample comprised peripheral blood. The chain recombines TRBV5-1 with TRBJ2-3; 10 bases fit TRBD1. CDR3 residues: CASSLGQGYTDTQYF. The CDR3 DNA sequence: TGCGCCAGCAGCCTGGGACAGGGGTACACAGATACGCAGTATTTT.